This T cell receptor beta chain was profiled in a study of identical twins. Each CDR3 protein is one row after TCRdb ran MiXCR on the 5' RACE reads. The sample shows 1.5 million to 2 million distinct CDR3 sequences, about 30% of them seen only once. The TCR originated in a newborn girl in good health. Sequencing was done on a sample of cord blood.

CDR3 DNA: TGTGCCAGCAGAAACACGGGACAGGGAACTTACAATGAGCAGTTCTTC. This sequence encodes CASRNTGQGTYNEQFF. The chain is built from TRBV6-6 and TRBJ2-1; 9 nucleotides line up with TRBD1. Germline V lookup: CDR1 MNHNY, CDR2 SVGAGI (reference sequence). This CDR3 region has 16 residues. V lost 6 bases to trimming and J lost 4 bases; unmatched junction nucleotides: 10.